This T cell receptor beta chain was retrieved from a study of blood T cell repertoires in COVID-19. Looking at the study overall: The cDNA or gDNA used as material had been derived from T cells, B-cell-depleted T cells, or PBMCs.

Participants, about 18 to 90 years old, spanned under 25 US areas. Clinical history reported by participants formed the basis on which cohorts were assigned. The table lists this clone with a count of one. Data came from immunoSEQ multiplex PCR; TCRdb stores just in-frame clones and leaves some out. The sample carries 400,000 to 550,000 clones, approximately 90% recorded once. The germline CDR1 and CDR2 sequences are KGHDR and SFDVKD. V lost 5 bases, J lost 8 bases, and 7 bases stayed unmatched. This CDR3 region has 13 residues. The sequenced sample consisted of PBMCs or T cells enriched from blood (not recorded which). This receptor was identified in a woman under 30 with acute COVID-19. V is TRBV24-1 and J is TRBJ1-2, with 7 nucleotides matching TRBD1. CDR3 DNA sequence: TGTGCCACCAGTGTGACAGGGATGCAGGGCTACACCTTC. Translated: CATSVTGMQGYTF.